These 15 T cell receptor beta chains came from one sample sequenced in a study of radiation and T cells in renal cell carcinoma. Sample time point: blood 4 weeks post-SBRT, at nephrectomy. Treatment in this sample: 15 Gy SBRT to primary tumor, nephrectomy 4 weeks later. The assay was immunoSEQ multiplex PCR, and TCRdb's table has in-frame clones only and misses some. This sample carries around 140,000 clones, 86% of them seen once, and the ten largest clones take 15% to 20%. Source: blood, taken from a patient whose treatment included radiotherapy and nephrectomy. All receptors derive from a woman aged 45-65 years with renal cell carcinoma.

The chain employs TRBV6-5 and TRBJ1-2, with TRBD1 matching over 11 bases. Unmatched junction bases numbered 10, after V lost 5 bases and J lost 8 bases. The length of the CDR3 is 15 residues. CDR1 is MNHEY, CDR2 SVGAGI, per germline. The CDR3 region is CASSPNLGTGGGYTF. CDR3 DNA sequence: TGTGCCAGCAGTCCAAATCTGGGGACAGGGGGAGGCTACACCTTC.

The gene calls are TRBV28 and TRBJ1-5; possible D gene TRBD1, 5 bases. Per germline, CDR1 MDHEN and CDR2 SYDVKM. Deletions cut 6 bases from V and 6 bases from J, with 15 bases between. The CDR3 sequence is 14 residues long. The CDR3 spells CASRGPASSQPQHF. Written as DNA, the CDR3 is TGTGCCAGCAGGGGGCCTGCTAGCTCTCAGCCCCAGCATTTT.

This chain uses TRBV28 with TRBJ1-1; 12 bases fit TRBD1. The CDR3 contains 16 residues. The germline gives CDR1 MDHEN, CDR2 SYDVKM. With 6 bases clipped from V and 1 base from J, the junction kept 6 bases outside the gene matches. Here the CDR3 DNA reads TGTGCCAGCAGCCGACTGGGACAGGGGGCGAACACTGAAGCTTTCTTT. Encoded protein: CASSRLGQGANTEAFF.

This clone was seen a single time. The V gene is TRBV7-9, the J gene TRBJ2-7; 12 bases are a match to TRBD1. The V segment lost 5 bases and the J segment 7 bases; nucleotides outside the gene matches: 15. Germline V gene lookup returns CDR1 SEHNR and CDR2 FQNEAQ (reference sequence). This CDR3 has 17 amino acids. Here the CDR3 DNA reads TGTGCCAGCAGCCCCTCCGAGGGGACAGGGGGCGGGTTGGAGCAGTACTTC. Its protein is CASSPSEGTGGGLEQYF.

The chain combines TRBV6-1 with TRBJ2-7; possibly TRBD1 for D (5 bases). The CDR3 length is 15 residues. Germline CDR1 is MNHNS and CDR2 is SASEGT. Trimming cost V 6 bases and J 0 bases, with 15 bases left between them. CDR3 nucleotides: TGTGCCAGCAGGATCGACCCAGGGATCTCCTACGAGCAGTACTTC. Protein: CASRIDPGISYEQYF.

This chain links TRBV6-6 with TRBJ2-1; 7 bases map to TRBD2. The germline V gene has CDR1 MNHNY and CDR2 SVGAGI (reference sequence). This CDR3 has 14 residues. With V trimmed by 2 bases and J by 5 bases, 3 bases remained unmatched. Here the CDR3 reads CASSYLLANNEQFF. CDR3 sequence (DNA): TGTGCCAGCAGTTACCTACTAGCGAACAATGAGCAGTTCTTC.

A note on this clone: At one end the junction does not follow the germline gene, possibly because of a read error. The chain joins TRBV5-4 to TRBJ1-1, with 8 bases lining up with TRBD1. The CDR3 has 14 amino acids. Per germline, CDR1 SGHNT and CDR2 YYREEE (reference sequence). DNA of the CDR3: TGCGCCAGCAGCCACGGACAGGGGAACACTGAAGCTTTCTTT. Translation gives CASSHGQGNTEAFF.

The chain joins TRBV6-1 to TRBJ2-7; D is perhaps TRBD2 (6 bases). Germline V gives CDR1 MNHNS, CDR2 SASEGT. CDR3 length: 17 amino acids. V lost 0 bases to trimming and J lost 1 base, with 16 bases between them. Here the CDR3 DNA reads TGTGCCAGCAGTGAAGCGATTCCCGGAGGGCCGTCCTACGAGCAGTACTTC. It translates to CASSEAIPGGPSYEQYF.

The rearrangement links TRBV6-1 to TRBJ2-5; D possibly corresponds to TRBD1 (6 bases). The CDR3 has 14 residues. Trimming pared 7 bases from V and 2 bases from J, leaving 14 bases between. Germline CDR1 is MNHNS and CDR2 is SASEGT. The CDR3 DNA follows: TGTGCCAGCACGATCGGCGGACAGCAAGAGACCCAGTACTTC. It is translated as CASTIGGQQETQYF.

V is TRBV7-9 and J is TRBJ1-4; D not certain. V lost 4 bases and J lost 4, with 10 bases in between. Germline CDR1 reads SEHNR; CDR2 reads FQNEAQ (reference sequence). The CDR3 has 14 amino acids. The CDR3 nucleotides read TGTGCCAGCAGCTCCCCGGGTCTTAATGAAAAACTGTTTTTT. Protein product: CASSSPGLNEKLFF.

The rearrangement joins TRBV19 to TRBJ2-1, with TRBD1 as a possible D gene (5 bases). Trimming removed 5 bases at V and 6 bases at J, with 8 bases between. Germline CDR1 and CDR2: LNHDA and SQIVND (reference sequence). This CDR3 has 12 amino acids. The CDR3 region is CASSGHLNEQFF. CDR3 DNA: TGTGCCAGTAGTGGACACCTCAATGAGCAGTTCTTC. The variable domain in full, with the rest retrieved from reference TRBV19 and TRBJ2-1, is DGGITQSPKYLFRKEGQNVTLSCEQNLNHDAMYWYRQDPGQGLRLIYYSQIVNDFQKGDIAEGYSVSREKKESFPLTVTSAQKNPTAFYLCASSGHLNEQFFGPGTRLTVL.

The chain joins TRBV10-3 to TRBJ1-2, with TRBD1 as a possible D gene (6 bases). The germline V gene encodes CDR1 ENHRY and CDR2 SYGVKD. V lost 7 bases to trimming and J lost 3 bases, with 12 bases between them. This CDR3 is built from 13 residues. CDR3 DNA: TGTGCCATCAAGGGGGGGGCTCACTATGGCTACACCTTC. Encoded protein: CAIKGGAHYGYTF.

The CDR3 nucleotides are TGTGCCAGCAGCTTGCGGGGGACTAACACTGAAGCTTTCTTT. Protein: CASSLRGTNTEAFF. The V and J genes are TRBV5-6 and TRBJ1-1; perhaps TRBD1 as D (5 bases). V dropped 1 base and J dropped 2 bases, with 9 bases sitting between them. Germline CDR1 and CDR2: SGHDT and YYEEEE. The CDR3 is made up of 14 amino acids.

The J gene is TRBJ2-2, the V gene TRBV10-3; D might be TRBD2 (5 bases). The V end lost 3 bases, the J end lost 2 bases, and 13 bases lay between the germline ends. The germline V gene has CDR1 ENHRY and CDR2 SYGVKD. The CDR3 runs to 16 residues. The CDR3 loop is CAISERLAYNTGELFF. The CDR3 coding sequence is TGTGCCATCAGTGAAAGGCTAGCATACAACACCGGGGAGCTGTTTTTT.

In its sample, this clone was seen once. This chain links TRBV4-3 with TRBJ2-7; no definite D call. V gave up 0 bases and J gave up 7 bases, with 10 bases separating them. The germline gives CDR1 LGHNA, CDR2 YSLEER. The CDR3 covers 13 residues. CDR3 nucleotide sequence: TGCGCCAGCAGCCAAGATACCCAGGCTGAGCAGTACTTC. Encoded protein: CASSQDTQAEQYF.